One and the same sample provided the 5 T cell receptor beta chains below, sequenced in a study of blood T cells in healthy people across ages. Using a J-beta primer mix together with a sample-barcoded 5' primer, a second PCR was run for roughly 6 to 11 cycles. TCRdb re-derived calls from the 5' RACE reads in MiXCR, one entry per CDR3 protein. This table holds about 730,000 distinct CDR3 sequences, roughly 44% found once. The sample taken for sequencing was blood. Every receptor here comes from a woman aged 55-70 years in good health.

This clonotype was counted a few times. The V and J genes are TRBV20-1 and TRBJ2-3; TRBD2 is a possible D gene (6 bases). The CDR3 contains 16 residues. Germline V gene sequence: CDR1 DFQATT, CDR2 SNEGSKA (reference sequence). The V gene lost 4 bases and the J gene lost 2 bases, with 19 bases spanning the gap. CDR3 sequence (DNA): TGCAGTGCTAACGGAGGACTAACATTTAACACAGATACGCAGTATTTT. Translation: CSANGGLTFNTDTQYF.

In the case of this clonotype: With a much larger clone just one base away, this may be a read error. The V and J genes are TRBV6-6 and TRBJ2-4; 8 bases are a match to TRBD1. With 5 bases clipped from V and 13 bases from J, the junction kept 10 bases outside the gene matches. The CDR3 spans 13 residues. CDR1 is MNHNY and CDR2 is SVGAGI in the germline V gene (reference sequence). CDR3: CASSRDRTYGQYF. As DNA, the CDR3 is TGTGCCAGCAGTCGGGACAGGACCTACGGGCAGTACTTC.

The chain carries TRBV5-1 and TRBJ2-3; D might be TRBD2 (6 bases). The CDR3 is 13 amino acids. V lost 6 bases, J lost 4 bases, and 12 bases lay in between. Looked up from germline, CDR1 is SGHRS and CDR2 is YFSETQ. The CDR3 region has the DNA TGCGCCAGCATCGGACTATCCCCAGATACGCAGTATTTT. It is translated as CASIGLSPDTQYF.

V is TRBV12-3 or TRBV12-4 and J is TRBJ2-2; the match to TRBD2 covers 8 bases. The CDR3 covers 14 residues. Trimming cost V 3 bases and J 6 bases; bases outside gene matches: 3. The chain's CDR3 is CASSFGGAAGELFF. DNA for the CDR3: TGTGCCAGCAGTTTCGGGGGGGCGGCCGGGGAGCTGTTTTTT.

The J gene is TRBJ2-5, the V gene TRBV7-2, with a tentative D call TRBD1 (6 bases). The germline V gene has CDR1 SGHTA and CDR2 FQGNSA. There are 15 residues in the CDR3. V lost 2 bases and J 4 bases, leaving 14 bases between the germline ends. Here the CDR3 DNA reads TGTGCCAGCAGCTTATTCGCAGGGGAGTCAGAGACCCAGTACTTC. This sequence encodes CASSLFAGESETQYF.